One T cell receptor beta chain is described in this entry. The data originate from a study of CD8 T cells in ankylosing spondylitis. Each CDR3 protein gets one entry after TCRdb re-called the 5' RACE reads with MiXCR. The top ten hold less than 15% of the sample, which has about 360,000 distinct CDR3 sequences, more than 20% seen once. Germline assignment: CDR1 SGHRS and CDR2 YFSETQ. This CDR3 comprises 14 residues. Trimming took 3 bases from V and 0 from J; bases not matched to a gene: 3. Input material: blood, either unsorted or a sorted T cell fraction (not recorded which). The chain joins TRBV5-1 to TRBJ2-7; 7 bases are shared with TRBD1. The TCR sequence derives from a male donor with ankylosing spondylitis or in good health (not recorded which). The CDR3 protein is CASSSWDSSYEQYF. The CDR3 nucleotides read TGCGCCAGCAGCTCCTGGGACAGCTCCTACGAGCAGTACTTC.